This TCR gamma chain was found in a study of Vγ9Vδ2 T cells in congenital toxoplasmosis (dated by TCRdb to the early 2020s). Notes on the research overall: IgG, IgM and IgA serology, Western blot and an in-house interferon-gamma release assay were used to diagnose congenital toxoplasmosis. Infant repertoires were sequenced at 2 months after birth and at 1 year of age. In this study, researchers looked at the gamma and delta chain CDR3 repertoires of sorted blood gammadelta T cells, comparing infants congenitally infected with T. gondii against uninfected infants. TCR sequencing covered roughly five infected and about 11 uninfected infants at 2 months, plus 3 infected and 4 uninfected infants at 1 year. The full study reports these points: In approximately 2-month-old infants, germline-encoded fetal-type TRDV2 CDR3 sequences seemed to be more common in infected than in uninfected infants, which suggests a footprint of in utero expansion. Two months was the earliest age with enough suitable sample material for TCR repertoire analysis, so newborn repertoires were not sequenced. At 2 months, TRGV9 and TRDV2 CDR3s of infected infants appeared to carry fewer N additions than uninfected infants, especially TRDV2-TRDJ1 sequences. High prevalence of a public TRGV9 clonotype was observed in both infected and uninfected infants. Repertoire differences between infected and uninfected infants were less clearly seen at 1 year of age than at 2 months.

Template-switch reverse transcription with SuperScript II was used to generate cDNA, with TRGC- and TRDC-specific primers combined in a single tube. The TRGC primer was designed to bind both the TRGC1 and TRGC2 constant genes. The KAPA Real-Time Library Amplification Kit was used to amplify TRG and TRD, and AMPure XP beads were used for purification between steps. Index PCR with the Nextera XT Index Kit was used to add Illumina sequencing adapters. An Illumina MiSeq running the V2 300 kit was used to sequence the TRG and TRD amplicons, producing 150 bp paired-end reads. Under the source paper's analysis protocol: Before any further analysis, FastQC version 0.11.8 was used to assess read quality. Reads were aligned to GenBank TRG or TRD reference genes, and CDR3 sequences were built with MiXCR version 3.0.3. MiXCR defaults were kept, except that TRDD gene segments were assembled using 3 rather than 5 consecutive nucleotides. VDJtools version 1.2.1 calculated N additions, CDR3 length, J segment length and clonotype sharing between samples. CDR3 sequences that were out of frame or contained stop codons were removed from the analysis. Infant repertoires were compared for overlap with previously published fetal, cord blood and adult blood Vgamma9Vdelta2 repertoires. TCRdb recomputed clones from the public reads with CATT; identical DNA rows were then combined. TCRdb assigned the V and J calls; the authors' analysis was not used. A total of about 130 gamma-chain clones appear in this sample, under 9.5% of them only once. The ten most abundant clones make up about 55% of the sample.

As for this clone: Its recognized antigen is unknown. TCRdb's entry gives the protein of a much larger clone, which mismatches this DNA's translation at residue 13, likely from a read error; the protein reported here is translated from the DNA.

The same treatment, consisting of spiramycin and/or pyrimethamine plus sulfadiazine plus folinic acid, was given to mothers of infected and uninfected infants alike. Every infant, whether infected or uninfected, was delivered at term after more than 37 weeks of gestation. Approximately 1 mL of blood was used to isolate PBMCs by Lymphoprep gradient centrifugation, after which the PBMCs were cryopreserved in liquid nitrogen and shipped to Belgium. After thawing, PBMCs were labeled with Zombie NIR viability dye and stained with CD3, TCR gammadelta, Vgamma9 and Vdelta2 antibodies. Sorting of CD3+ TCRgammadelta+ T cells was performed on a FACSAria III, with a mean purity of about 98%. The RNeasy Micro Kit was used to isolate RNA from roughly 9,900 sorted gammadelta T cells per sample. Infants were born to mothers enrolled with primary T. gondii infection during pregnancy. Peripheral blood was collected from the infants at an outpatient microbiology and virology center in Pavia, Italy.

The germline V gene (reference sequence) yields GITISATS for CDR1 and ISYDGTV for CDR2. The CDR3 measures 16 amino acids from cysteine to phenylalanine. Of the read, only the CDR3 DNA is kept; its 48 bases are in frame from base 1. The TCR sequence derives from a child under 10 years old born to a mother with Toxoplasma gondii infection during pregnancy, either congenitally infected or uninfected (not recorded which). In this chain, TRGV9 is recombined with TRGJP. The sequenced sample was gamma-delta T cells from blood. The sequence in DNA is TGTGCCTTGTGGGTTCGGCAAGAGTTGGGCAAAAAAAGCAAGGTATTT. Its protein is CALWVRQELGKKSKVF.